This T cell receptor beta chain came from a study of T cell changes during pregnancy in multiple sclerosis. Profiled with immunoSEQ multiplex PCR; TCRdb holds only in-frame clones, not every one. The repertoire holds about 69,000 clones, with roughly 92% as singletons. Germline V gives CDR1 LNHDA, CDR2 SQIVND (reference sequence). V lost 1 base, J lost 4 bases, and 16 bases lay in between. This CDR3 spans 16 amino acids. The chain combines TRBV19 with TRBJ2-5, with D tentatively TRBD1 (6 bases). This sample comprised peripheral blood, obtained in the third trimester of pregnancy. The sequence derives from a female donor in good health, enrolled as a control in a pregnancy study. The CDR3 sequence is CASSIGVQGKRETQYF. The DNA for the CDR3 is TGTGCCAGTAGTATAGGGGTACAGGGAAAGAGAGAGACCCAGTACTTC.